This note documents a single T cell receptor beta chain sequence. Its target is not known. These data belong to a study of shared clonotypes between healthy human individuals. The authors ran unsorted PBMC replicate PCRs on 300 ng DNA, 32,000 or so T cell genomes. Using ten immunoSEQ deep assay plates, investigators sequenced unsorted PBMC DNA. The data were produced by immunoSEQ multiplex PCR, yet TCRdb's version contains in-frame clones alone and is incomplete. The sample lists about 470,000 clones, about four fifths seen once, with 13% in the top ten. Germline CDR1 is MDHEN and CDR2 is SYDVKM. J lost 1 base, V lost 2 bases, and 2 bases had no gene match. CDR3 length: 15 amino acids. Everyone who donated was a Caucasian adult who lived in Nashville, Tennessee. Notes on the study in general: Investigators collected only blood, and repertoires in tissues likely differ.

This clonotype was obtained from a woman between 40 and 50 years old in good health. Some clones in this sample may be carry-over from other donors' samples. The sample was PBMCs. The chain has TRBV28 and TRBJ1-5, with 7 bases fitting TRBD1. The CDR3 nucleotides are TGTGCCAGCAGTTTAGCGGGACAGAGCAATCAGCCCCAGCATTTT. As protein: CASSLAGQSNQPQHF.